These 21 T cell receptor beta chains came from one sample sequenced in a study of cytomegalovirus exposure and HLA in healthy donors (dated by TCRdb to 2015 to 2018). Library prep was done by the immunoSEQ multiplex PCR assay. For the multiplex PCR, a mixture combining 60 forward primers for TCR Vbeta segments and 13 reverse primers for TCR Jbeta segments was used. What TCRdb holds here is the immuneACCESS table cut down to in-frame rearrangements. Part of the clones is not present; checked against another copy, under half of the missing clones reflect an unresolved V gene, and the others are unexplained. This sample has some 180,000 clones in its table, and approximately 9.5% of those were observed once. The ten largest clonotypes hold over 1% of the sample. Sequencing input: PBMCs. The receptors derive from a woman aged 30 to 39 in good health and CMV-seropositive.

This clone was picked up a small number of times. The chain uses TRBV2 and TRBJ2-7, with 8 bases lining up with TRBD2. CDR3 length: 12 residues. Looked up from germline, CDR1 is SNHLY and CDR2 is FYNNEI. Trimming cost V 7 bases and J 3 bases; bases outside gene matches: 2. In DNA, the CDR3 is TGTGCCAGCACCCGGGGGGGCTACGAGCAGTACTTC. It specifies CASTRGGYEQYF.

This chain connects TRBV7-8 to TRBJ2-1; 11 bases are a match to TRBD2. Germline-derived CDR1 and CDR2 are SGHVS and FQNEAQ. The CDR3 is 19 residues long. Unmatched junction bases numbered 9, after V lost 1 base and J lost 1 base. The CDR3 region has the DNA TGTGCCAGCAGCTTAGTTTTTCGGCTAGCGGGAGGATCCTACAATGAGCAGTTCTTC. Its translation: CASSLVFRLAGGSYNEQFF.

V usage is TRBV11-3 and J usage is TRBJ1-2; D uncertain. The CDR3 consists of 13 residues. Germline assignment: CDR1 SGHNT and CDR2 YENEEA. V lost 1 base, J lost 6 bases, and 9 bases lay in between. CDR3 DNA: TGTGCCAGCAGCTTAGGTCTTAGCCATGGCTACACCTTC. Its translation: CASSLGLSHGYTF.

The V and J genes are TRBV2 and TRBJ2-5; 7 bases line up with TRBD1. This CDR3 contains 14 residues. The V and J ends lost 6 bases and 1 base, in that order; junction bases with no gene match: 5. Per germline, CDR1 SNHLY and CDR2 FYNNEI. The CDR3 reads CASSGTALQETQYF. CDR3 coding DNA: TGTGCCAGCAGCGGGACAGCCCTCCAAGAGACCCAGTACTTC.

The gene calls are TRBV2 and TRBJ2-5; 7 bases fit TRBD2. CDR1 and CDR2 (germline): SNHLY, FYNNEI. CDR3 length equals 15 residues. Trimming removed 5 bases from V and 4 bases from J; junction bases left unmatched: 10. This chain's CDR3 is CASSQNRGGRETQYF. CDR3 DNA: TGTGCCAGCAGTCAGAATCGGGGCGGGAGAGAGACCCAGTACTTC.

The gene calls are TRBV18 and TRBJ1-1; D gene unclear. Germline V gene sequence: CDR1 KGHSH, CDR2 LQKENI. The germline V and J ends were trimmed by 3 bases and 3 bases, with 17 bases remaining between them. The CDR3 is made up of 16 amino acids. The DNA of the CDR3 is TGTGCCAGCTCACCGTTACCGAGTTCGAGGGACACTGAAGCTTTCTTT. Translating gives CASSPLPSSRDTEAFF.

This clone was recorded a few times. V gene TRBV5-1 combines with J gene TRBJ2-5; 9 bases match TRBD1. Trimming took 4 bases from V and 5 from J; bases not matched to a gene: 6. The V gene's germline CDR1 is SGHRS and CDR2 YFSETQ. This CDR3 has 14 amino acids. The CDR3 DNA sequence: TGCGCCAGCAGCAAACAGGGGGCCGACGAGACCCAGTACTTC. It yields the protein CASSKQGADETQYF.

This clone showed up just a few times. This chain joins TRBV5-1 and TRBJ2-3, with a weak D call TRBD1 (5 bases). This CDR3 contains 14 residues. The germline V gene has CDR1 SGHRS and CDR2 YFSETQ. V lost 4 bases and J 2 bases, leaving 11 bases between the germline ends. In DNA, the CDR3 is TGCGCCAGCAGCCTTAGGGGCGACACAGATACGCAGTATTTT. It is translated as CASSLRGDTDTQYF.

This clone showed up just a few times. V gene TRBV10-1 combines with J gene TRBJ1-3; no clear D gene. The V gene's germline CDR1 is WNHNN and CDR2 SYGVQD (reference sequence). The CDR3 is made up of 13 amino acids. V was pared by 8 bases and J by 4 bases, with 12 bases between. CDR3 bases: TGCGCCAGCGCCGGGGATTGGGGAAACACCATATATTTT. It codes for CASAGDWGNTIYF.

This clone was found a few times. This chain joins TRBV11-2 and TRBJ1-1; TRBD1 matches at 9 bases. This CDR3 is 14 amino acids long. V lost 5 bases, J lost 7 bases, and 8 bases stayed unmatched. CDR1 SGHAT and CDR2 FQNNGV come from the germline V gene. CDR3 sequence: CASSPRDREVEAFF. The DNA for the CDR3 is TGTGCCAGCAGCCCCCGGGACAGGGAGGTTGAAGCTTTCTTT.

The rearrangement uses TRBV2 and TRBJ2-3, with D possibly matching TRBD2 (5 bases). Trimming took off 8 bases at V and 3 bases at J, with 12 bases between the two ends. Per germline, CDR1 SNHLY and CDR2 FYNNEI. The CDR3 has 13 amino acids. The CDR3 DNA reads TGTGCCAGCTCGGCGGAGGCGACAGATACGCAGTATTTT. Translation: CASSAEATDTQYF. Based on the CDR3 plus reference TRBV2 and TRBJ2-3, the full variable domain is EPEVTQTPSHQVTQMGQEVILRCVPISNHLYFYWYRQILGQKVEFLVSFYNNEISEKSEIFDDQFSVERPDGSNFTLKIRSTKLEDSAMYFCASSAEATDTQYFGPGTRLTVL.

Here the CDR3 DNA reads TGTGCCAGCAGCTCCCTCGTGGAGCGGGCAGATACGCAGTATTTT. Translating gives CASSSLVERADTQYF. The chain links TRBV5-4 to TRBJ2-3; perhaps TRBD2 as D (6 bases). Germline V gives CDR1 SGHNT, CDR2 YYREEE (reference sequence). V was trimmed by 3 bases and J by 4 bases, leaving 15 bases between them. The CDR3 loop spans 15 amino acids.

This clone was seen many times. The rearrangement joins TRBV25-1 to TRBJ1-2; D perhaps matches TRBD1 (5 bases). Germline V CDR1 and CDR2: MGHDK, SYGVNS. This CDR3 is built from 13 residues. V was shortened by 5 bases and J by 4 bases, with 11 bases between the two germline ends. The CDR3 here is CASSPSGGYGYTF. CDR3 coding DNA: TGTGCCAGCAGTCCATCGGGGGGCTATGGCTACACCTTC.

This clone turned up a few times. V usage is TRBV23-1 and J usage is TRBJ2-1; TRBD1 agrees at 8 bases. TRBV23-1 is an open reading frame whose function is uncertain. Unmatched junction bases numbered 11, after V lost 0 bases and J lost 7 bases. The CDR3 is 17 amino acids. The CDR3 nucleotides are TGCGCCAGCAGTCAATCGGAAACGGACAGGGAAGGGAATGAGCAGTTCTTC. Amino acid sequence: CASSQSETDREGNEQFF.

The V and J genes are TRBV6-6 and TRBJ1-5, with no clear D. The CDR3 contains 14 residues. The germline V gene has CDR1 MNHNY and CDR2 SVGAGI (reference sequence). Trimming cost V 6 bases and J 7 bases, with 16 bases left between them. The CDR3 DNA is TGTGCCAGCAGGCCAACCGGGGAAAAGCAGCCCCAGCATTTT. This encodes CASRPTGEKQPQHF.

The rearrangement links TRBV20-1 to TRBJ1-1; D is undetermined. Trimming cost V 0 bases and J 7 bases, with 6 bases left between them. The CDR3 has 11 residues. Germline V gene sequence: CDR1 DFQATT, CDR2 SNEGSKA (reference sequence). The DNA of the CDR3 is TGCAGTGCTAGAGATAGCAATGAAGCTTTCTTT. It specifies CSARDSNEAFF.

The sample holds a few counts of this clone. This rearrangement joins TRBV6-1 to TRBJ2-7; D is unclear. The CDR3 has 12 amino acids. From germline, CDR1 is MNHNS and CDR2 SASEGT. V gave up 7 bases and J gave up 5 bases, with 12 bases separating them. In DNA, the CDR3 is TGTGCCAGCACACCTGGCGGTAACGAGCAGTACTTC. Translated, it gives CASTPGGNEQYF.

This clone has a handful of counts. The DNA of the CDR3 is TGTGCCAGCAGCCTTTTGGGGGCCTCCTACGAGCAGTACTTC. It specifies CASSLLGASYEQYF. V and J are TRBV5-5 and TRBJ2-7; a possible D gene is TRBD1 (6 bases). CDR1 is SGHKS, CDR2 YYEKEE, per germline (reference sequence). The CDR3 consists of 14 residues. The V end was cut by 4 bases, the J end by 0 bases, with 11 bases between.

In its sample, this clone was seen a few times. The chain has TRBV19 and TRBJ1-2; possible D gene TRBD1, 5 bases. V was trimmed by 7 bases and J by 6 bases, leaving 12 bases between them. Germline assignment: CDR1 LNHDA and CDR2 SQIVND (reference sequence). The CDR3 is made up of 12 amino acids. CDR3 protein: CASTSSGNGYTF. CDR3 nucleotide sequence: TGTGCCAGTACCTCATCAGGGAATGGCTACACCTTC.

The chain has TRBV27 and TRBJ2-7; 8 nucleotides align to TRBD2. This CDR3 spans 15 amino acids. V dropped 3 bases and J dropped 4; count of bases not matched to a gene: 8. From germline, CDR1 is MNHEY and CDR2 SMNVEV (reference sequence). This chain's CDR3 is CASSLLGGLAYEQYF. The CDR3 DNA follows: TGTGCCAGCAGTTTGTTAGGTGGACTAGCTTACGAGCAGTACTTC.

This clone has just a few counts. The rearrangement joins TRBV2 to TRBJ2-1; TRBD1 aligns across 9 bases. The junction had 3 bases not matched to a gene; V was cut back by 5 bases and J by 4 bases. The CDR3 extends over 14 amino acids. Germline V lookup: CDR1 SNHLY, CDR2 FYNNEI. As DNA, the CDR3 is TGTGCCAGCAGTCTGGGACAGGGATACAATGAGCAGTTCTTC. Protein: CASSLGQGYNEQFF.